This T cell receptor (beta chain) was obtained from a study of T-cell memory formation after mild COVID-19. Study-wide findings and caveats: Balance between CD4 and CD8 was seen in clones contracting day 15 to 85, and a CD4+ lean was seen in later expanders. Memory sampled before infection contained some responding clones, suggesting cross-reactive memory joined.

The 5'RACE method, run with constant-segment primers, produced TCR alpha and TCR beta cDNA libraries (carrying sample barcodes and UMIs). TCRdb re-called the 5' RACE reads with MiXCR, one entry per CDR3 protein. This sample has about 250,000 distinct CDR3 sequences, with approximately 18% found just once. Trimming removed 0 bases at V and 4 bases at J, with 14 bases between. The CDR3 loop spans 15 amino acids. Per the germline V gene, CDR1 is SGDLS and CDR2 is YYNGEE. Details on this clonotype: The antigen is not known.

This receptor was identified in a man aged 18 to 35 who had mild COVID-19 (a few samples of this study predate the infection). Cell type and time point are not known. The sample comprised PBMCs or a T cell subset sorted from them (not recorded which). This chain joins TRBV9 and TRBJ2-7; D might be TRBD1 or TRBD2, each matching 5 bases. The CDR3 bases are TGTGCCAGCAGCGTAGAATCCCAGGGAGAGTACGAGCAGTACTTC. Translating it yields CASSVESQGEYEQYF.